This T cell receptor beta chain was captured by sequencing in a study of blood T cell repertoires in COVID-19. The data were produced by immunoSEQ multiplex PCR, yet TCRdb's version contains in-frame clones alone and is incomplete. The sample has about 110,000 clones; around 86% are singletons. Germline V gene sequence: CDR1 SGHTA, CDR2 FQGNSA. Trimming stripped 5 bases from V and 6 bases from J, with 15 bases between. The CDR3 is 14 amino acids. Sequencing used peripheral blood. The TCR was taken from a woman aged 70 to 79 with acute or convalescent COVID-19. The rearrangement joins TRBV7-2 to TRBJ2-3, with a tentative D call TRBD2 (6 bases). The CDR3 here is CASSPGGLRDTQYF. The CDR3, as DNA: TGTGCCAGCAGCCCCGGCGGACTACGGGATACGCAGTATTTT.